This TCR beta chain was recovered during a study of a mutant IDH1 vaccine in newly diagnosed glioma (dated by TCRdb to about 2021). Some background on the complete study: Of the 30 to 35 treated patients, roughly 60% were male and around 38% were female, and a mean age of 40.4 years was recorded. Prior to enrollment, standard therapy consisting of radiotherapy alone, temozolomide alone, or radiochemotherapy with temozolomide had been administered to patients, with the combination being received by most patients. Peripheral blood was drawn at six visits: V03 (baseline), V05, V07, V10, V12 and V13. Longitudinal TCRB deep sequencing was done for fewer than 30 treated patients, wherever samples were available for exploratory analyses. Study-wide findings and limitations: Immune responses induced by the vaccine were seen in approximately 93% of patients across multiple MHC alleles. Pseudoprogression appeared unrelated to alterations in the top peripheral T cell clonotypes detected by TCRB sequencing. It was noted by the authors that analyses of patient blood samples could not be reproduced owing to sample limitations. PBMC samples for TCRB deep sequencing were selected based on availability.

Library preparation was by the immunoSEQ multiplex PCR assay. Following the manufacturer's protocol, the hsTCRB Kit was used to amplify rearranged TCR beta chain sequences. Sequencing of TCRB libraries was carried out on an Illumina MiSeq. Regarding the original processing steps: Demultiplexing, trimming and gene mapping were performed with the kit vendor's proprietary platform. TCRdb holds this immuneACCESS table with in-frame rearrangements only. Some clones are missing; in checked studies, unresolved V genes explain under half, and the rest has no known cause. That table is the source of V, J and clone size, and D and trimming were worked out from the DNA. The sample table records 85,000 to 100,000 clones; over 75% of these occur just once. Around 7% of the sample goes to the ten largest clones. Points on this clone: Its antigen remains undetermined. Base-call qualities are not available, and no considerably larger clone is one nucleotide away.

The time point label on this specimen signifies: baseline, week 1 (first vaccination visit). The treatment or condition tag for this specimen amounts to: pre-vaccination baseline after standard-of-care therapy. The donors had newly diagnosed IDH1-mutant astrocytomas of WHO grade 3 or 4 that showed loss of nuclear ATRX. The samples were drawn from NOA16, a multicentre, single-arm, open-label phase I trial in Germany that tested a mutant IDH1 peptide vaccine in humans for the first time. Visit V03 blood draws served as the baseline sample for immunogenicity testing. The DNeasy Blood and Tissue Kit was used to extract genomic DNA from EDTA blood for TCRB sequencing. V is clipped by 0 bases and J by 9 bases, and the sequence between their germline boundaries is 11 bases long. Reading from cysteine to phenylalanine, the CDR3 counts 13 amino acids. The DNA shown is the 39-base CDR3, in frame from base 1. CDR1 and CDR2 are drawn from the germline V gene: MNHEY, SVGAGI.

The source was PBMCs, collected from a glioma patient treated with radiotherapy, temozolomide or both. The chain is made from TRBV6-5 and TRBJ2-5; no D gene can be assigned with confidence. This clonotype originated in a man aged 40-55 years with glioma. The DNA sequence is TGTGCCAGCAGTTACTCTCCGGAGTCGGCCCAGTACTTC. It is translated as CASSYSPESAQYF.